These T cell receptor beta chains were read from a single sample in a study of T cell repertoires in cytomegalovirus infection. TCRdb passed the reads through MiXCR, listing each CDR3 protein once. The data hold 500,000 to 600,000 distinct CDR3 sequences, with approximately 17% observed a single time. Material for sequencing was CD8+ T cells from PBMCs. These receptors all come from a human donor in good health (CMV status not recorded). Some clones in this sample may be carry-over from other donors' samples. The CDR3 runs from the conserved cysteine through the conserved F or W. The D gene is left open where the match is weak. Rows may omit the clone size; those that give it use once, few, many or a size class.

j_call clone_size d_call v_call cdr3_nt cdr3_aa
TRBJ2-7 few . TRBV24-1 TGTGCCACCAGTAGACAGAGAACCACCTACGAGCAGTACTTC CATSRQRTTYEQYF
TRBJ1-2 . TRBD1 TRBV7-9 TGTGCCAGCAGCTTAGTACCGGCAGGGGGTAATGGCTACACCTTC CASSLVPAGGNGYTF
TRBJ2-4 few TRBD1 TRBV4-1 TGCGCCAGCAGCAAATTGGGACAGGGAGAAAACATTCAGTACTTC CASSKLGQGENIQYF
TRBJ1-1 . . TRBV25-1 TGTGCCAGCAGTCCTACCCTATTGAACACTGAAGCTTTCTTT CASSPTLLNTEAFF
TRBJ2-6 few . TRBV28 TGTGCCAGCAGTTTATTTGAGGAGGGAAGTGGGGCCAACGTCCTGACTTTC CASSLFEEGSGANVLTF
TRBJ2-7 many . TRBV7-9 TGTGCCAGCAGCTTAGGGCAGGTCATCTACGAGCAGTACTTC CASSLGQVIYEQYF
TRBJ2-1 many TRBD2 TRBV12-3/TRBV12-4 TGTGCCAGCAGGGCTAGCGGGGGGGCGGATGAGCAGTTCTTC CASRASGGADEQFF
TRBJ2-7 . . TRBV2 TGTGCCAGCAATTCACCCCCGGAGGCCTCGTACGAGCAGTACTTC CASNSPPEASYEQYF
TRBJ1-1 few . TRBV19 TGTGCCAGTATCACACGACGGGGGAACACTGAAGCTTTCTTT CASITRRGNTEAFF
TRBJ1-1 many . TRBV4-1 TGCGCCAGCAGCCAAGATTCCCTGAGGGACACTGAAGCTTTCTTT CASSQDSLRDTEAFF
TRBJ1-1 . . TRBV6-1 TGTGCCAGCAGTGAAGATAGAGGCTCCACTGAAGCTTTCTTT CASSEDRGSTEAFF
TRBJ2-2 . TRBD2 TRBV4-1 TGCGCCAGCGCCCCCGGACTAGCGCTAGAGCTGTTTTTT CASAPGLALELFF
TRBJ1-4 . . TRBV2 TGTGCCAGCAATGGGGGGCAACAGGATCGGGAAAAACTGTTTTTT CASNGGQQDREKLFF
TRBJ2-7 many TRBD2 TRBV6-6 TGTGCCAGCAGTGTCCGGGACTATTACTACGAGCAGTACTTC CASSVRDYYYEQYF
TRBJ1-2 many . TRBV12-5 TGTGCTAGTGGTTTGGTAACCCACCTGGCAGTACCGAACTATGGCTACACCTTC CASGLVTHLAVPNYGYTF
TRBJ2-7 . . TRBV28 TGTGCCAGCAGTCCACCCAGGGGGGACGAGCAGTACTTC CASSPPRGDEQYF
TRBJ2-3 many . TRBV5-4 TGTGCCAGCAGCTTGGGTAATAGCATTCCAGATACGCAGTATTTT CASSLGNSIPDTQYF
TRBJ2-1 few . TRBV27 TGTGCCAGCAATCTAGGAGGGGGGGGCAGAAATGAGCAGTTCTTC CASNLGGGGRNEQFF
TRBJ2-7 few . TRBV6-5 TGTGCCAGCAGTTACAATCCCCGGCCGACAGAGGAGCAGTACTTC CASSYNPRPTEEQYF
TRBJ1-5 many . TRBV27 TGTGCCAGCAGCCGGACGGCTTATAGCAATCAGCCCCAGCATTTT CASSRTAYSNQPQHF
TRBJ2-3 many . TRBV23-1 TGCGCCAGCAGTCGCGGGTCGGCCCTTCTGAATACGCAGTATTTT CASSRGSALLNTQYF
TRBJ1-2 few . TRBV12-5 TGTGCTAGTGCCCAAGGTCGATATGGCTACACCTTC CASAQGRYGYTF
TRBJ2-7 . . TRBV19 TGTGCCAGTAGTATCTCCGGGGGACCCTACGAGCAGTACTTC CASSISGGPYEQYF
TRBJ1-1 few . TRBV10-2 TGCGCCAGCAGTAAAGGACAGTTCTCTGAAGCTTTCTTT CASSKGQFSEAFF